The clone carrying this T cell receptor (beta chain) was detected only a few times. Its target is unknown. TCRdb independently ran MiXCR on the reads; one entry per CDR3 protein. In the table there are some 940,000 distinct CDR3 sequences, around a third of which are singletons. V was clipped by 1 base and J by 5 bases, with 13 bases between them. Per germline, CDR1 MGHRA and CDR2 YSYEKL. The CDR3 spans 15 residues. The data belong to a study of T cell repertoires in cytomegalovirus infection. Study-wide findings and caveats: The ex vivo response was dominated by HLA-C-restricted CMV-specific TCR beta clonotypes.

This clonotype was obtained from a human donor in good health (CMV status not recorded). Some clones in this sample may be carry-over from other donors' samples. The starting material was cultured CD8+ T cells from PBMCs, obtained from culture after CMV antigen stimulation. This chain joins TRBV4-1 and TRBJ2-3; no clear D. As DNA, the CDR3 is TGCGCCAGCAGCCAAGGGCGTACATCACAAGATACGCAGTATTTT. The encoded protein is CASSQGRTSQDTQYF.